This T cell receptor beta chain comes out of a study of T cell repertoires in cytomegalovirus infection. CDR3 length: 13 residues. Trimming pared 3 bases from V and 7 bases from J, leaving 12 bases between. TCRdb called the reads again in MiXCR, with one record for every CDR3 protein. The table lists a few hundred thousand distinct CDR3 sequences, 8% to 9.5% of them singletons. This clonotype has ten or more counts. The sequence derives from a human donor in good health (CMV status not recorded). Some clones in this sample may be carry-over from other donors' samples. V usage is TRBV12-3 or TRBV12-4 and J usage is TRBJ1-2; D is unclear. The sequenced sample consisted of PBMCs. The CDR3 nucleotides read TGTGCCAGCAGTTTCGCGAGGGATTCTGGCTACACCTTC. It is translated as CASSFARDSGYTF.